The rows below give T cell receptor beta chains drawn from one sample of a study of CD8+ T cells in alopecia areata. The assay was immunoSEQ multiplex PCR, and TCRdb's table has in-frame clones only and misses some. This sample has a few hundred thousand clones, with roughly 60% found just once. The material sequenced was CD4+ T cells sorted from blood, taken around week 54, from a patient treated with tofacitinib. The receptors shown here come from a human donor with alopecia areata. The CDR3 runs from the conserved cysteine through the conserved F or W. The D gene is left open where the match is weak. The listing skips clone size in some rows; elsewhere it reads once, few, many or a size class.

V gene	J gene	D gene	CDR3 length	clone size	CDR3 protein	CDR3 DNA
TRBV5-1	TRBJ2-5	NA	11	NA	CASSYGETQYF	TGCGCCAGCAGCTATGGCGAGACCCAGTACTTC
TRBV27	TRBJ2-7	TRBD1	15	NA	CASSPYPGTGLEQYF	TGTGCCAGCAGTCCGTATCCCGGGACAGGGCTCGAGCAGTACTTC
TRBV30	TRBJ1-6	NA	12	few	CAWSPSRSPLHF	TGTGCCTGGAGTCCCTCGCGTTCACCCCTCCACTTT
TRBV29-1	TRBJ2-1	TRBD2	14	NA	CSVLGTSVANEQFF	TGCAGCGTTCTCGGGACTAGTGTAGCCAATGAGCAGTTCTTC
TRBV30	TRBJ1-1	NA	13	NA	CAWSDGGFTEAFF	TGTGCCTGGAGTGATGGAGGGTTCACTGAAGCTTTCTTT
TRBV29-1	TRBJ1-2	TRBD1	12	NA	CSVVGQGVGYTF	TGCAGCGTTGTCGGACAGGGGGTTGGCTACACCTTC
TRBV30	TRBJ1-5	NA	12	NA	CAWSNGNQPQHF	TGTGCCTGGAGTAACGGCAATCAGCCCCAGCATTTT
TRBV5-6	TRBJ1-5	TRBD1	14	NA	CASSKGQGWQPQHF	TGTGCCAGCAGCAAAGGACAGGGCTGGCAGCCCCAGCATTTT
TRBV7-8	TRBJ2-2	NA	16	NA	CASSLRLRGDTGELFF	TGTGCCAGCAGCTTACGACTCAGGGGGGACACCGGGGAGCTGTTTTTT
TRBV18	TRBJ2-7	NA	14	NA	CASSPIRGSYEQYF	TGTGCCAGCTCGCCCATCCGGGGGAGCTACGAGCAGTACTTC
TRBV9	TRBJ2-7	NA	12	few	CASSVASDEQYF	TGTGCCAGCAGCGTAGCTAGCGACGAGCAGTACTTC
TRBV6-1	TRBJ2-3	NA	16	few	CASSEAWRVGTDTQYF	TGTGCCAGCAGTGAGGCATGGAGGGTCGGCACAGATACGCAGTATTTT
TRBV6-5	TRBJ2-5	NA	14	NA	CASSPWGPQETQYF	TGTGCCAGCAGCCCTTGGGGCCCCCAAGAGACCCAGTACTTC
TRBV27	TRBJ1-2	NA	14	NA	CASSLSMGGAGYTF	TGTGCCAGCAGTTTATCGATGGGGGGGGCTGGCTACACCTTC
TRBV5-1	TRBJ1-2	TRBD1	18	NA	CASSLGRPAQGRHYGYTF	TGCGCCAGCAGCTTGGGCCGCCCCGCACAGGGGCGTCACTATGGCTACACCTTC
TRBV7-9	TRBJ2-2	NA	14	few	CASSSDPDTGELFF	TGTGCCAGCAGCTCGGACCCTGACACCGGGGAGCTGTTTTTT
TRBV30	TRBJ2-7	TRBD1	15	NA	CAWSRPGTGPYEQYF	TGTGCCTGGAGCCGTCCCGGGACAGGTCCCTACGAGCAGTACTTC
TRBV29-1	TRBJ1-2	NA	11	NA	CSVEPGVGYTF	TGCAGCGTTGAACCGGGGGTTGGCTACACCTTC
TRBV5-6	TRBJ2-5	NA	16	NA	CASSRRTFVIVETQYF	TGTGCCAGCAGCCGAAGGACCTTTGTTATAGTCGAGACCCAGTACTTC
TRBV6-5	TRBJ2-3	TRBD2	15	NA	CASSRAGTTFGTQYF	TGTGCCAGCAGTCGGGCCGGGACTACCTTCGGTACGCAGTATTTT
TRBV5-1	TRBJ1-1	NA	13	few	CASSLGTNTEAFF	TGCGCCAGCAGCTTGGGAACGAACACTGAAGCTTTCTTT
TRBV7-2	TRBJ1-6	NA	14	NA	CASSLVGNSSPLHF	TGTGCCAGCAGCTTGGTGGGGAACTCATCACCCCTCCACTTT
TRBV4-2	TRBJ1-2	TRBD1	16	NA	CASSQKKRTGRGGYTF	TGTGCCAGCAGCCAGAAGAAGAGGACAGGCCGAGGTGGCTACACCTTC